The rows below give T cell receptor beta chains drawn from one sample of a study of T cell responses to AZD1222 COVID-19 vaccine. The assay was immunoSEQ multiplex PCR, and TCRdb's table has in-frame clones only and misses some. This table has more than 100,000 clones, 90% to 95% appearing once. This material consisted of peripheral blood, taken on day 0 of AZD1222 vaccination. These receptors were taken from an adult in good health. CDR3s include the opening cysteine and the closing phenylalanine or tryptophan. D genes are given only for firm matches. Some rows have no size entry. The others give once, few or many, or a class for an expanded clone.

v_gene	d_gene	abundance	j_gene	CDR3nt	CDR3aa
TRBV19	.	few	TRBJ1-1	TGTGCCAGTAGCCAGCAGGGCAAGATAGCTTTCTTT	CASSQQGKIAFF
TRBV7-2	.	.	TRBJ2-2	TGTGCCAGCAGCTTAGTCTCCCCGGGACCGACGAACACCGGGGAGCTGTTTTTT	CASSLVSPGPTNTGELFF
TRBV14	.	.	TRBJ2-7	TGTGCCAGCAGCCAACAGGTTTCCTACGAGCAGTACTTC	CASSQQVSYEQYF
TRBV27	TRBD2	.	TRBJ2-1	TGTGCCAGCAGAGGCGGGGGGGGCTCCTACAATGAGCAGTTCTTC	CASRGGGGSYNEQFF
TRBV4-1	.	.	TRBJ1-6	TGCGCCAGCAGCCAAGAGCATTGGACGGCTTCACCCCTCCACTTT	CASSQEHWTASPLHF
TRBV5-4	TRBD1	.	TRBJ1-2	TGTGCCAGCAGCTCGGGGACAGGCAAACTCTATGGCTACACCTTC	CASSSGTGKLYGYTF
TRBV4-3	.	once	TRBJ1-1	TGCGCCAGCAGCCAAGATAAAGGGGGGCGTGTTGGGAACACTGAAGCTTTCTTT	CASSQDKGGRVGNTEAFF
TRBV18	.	.	TRBJ1-2	TGTGCCAGCTCACCTCAGGGGACTAACTATGGCTACACCTTC	CASSPQGTNYGYTF
TRBV7-9	TRBD2	many	TRBJ2-2	TGTGCCAGCAGCTTAAGTAGCGGGAGAGGGAGGAACACCGGGGAGCTGTTTTTT	CASSLSSGRGRNTGELFF
TRBV30	.	.	TRBJ2-2	TGTGCCTGGAGAAGGGAGACACACACCGGGGAGCTGTTTTTT	CAWRRETHTGELFF